This T cell receptor (beta chain) emerged from a study of STAT3 mutations in large granular lymphocyte leukemia. Study-wide background: More than half of T-LGLL patients received immunosuppressive therapy.

Using immunoSEQ multiplex PCR, the repertoire was profiled, and TCRdb retains in-frame clones only, with some absent. Among over 10,000 clones listed, more than 65% were seen once. Study-level findings and limits: At least one immunodominant TCR beta clonotype appeared in every T-cell large granular lymphocyte leukemia patient. After therapy, about 35% of the 18 patients switched clonotypes, all new clones STAT3 wild type. Samples missed the first appearance of the clone.

CDR1 is SEHNR and CDR2 is FQNEAQ in the germline V gene (reference sequence). This CDR3 is built from 12 residues. The germline V and J ends were trimmed by 8 bases and 5 bases, with 12 bases remaining between them. With respect to this clone: The antigen remains undetermined.

The TCR originated in a man between 60 and 75 years old with T-cell large granular lymphocyte leukemia. Some clones in this sample may be carry-over from other donors' samples. Source material: peripheral blood mononuclear cells. The rearrangement links TRBV7-9 to TRBJ2-5; D is tentatively TRBD1 or TRBD2 (5 bases each). The CDR3 reads CASEGLGETQYF. The CDR3 DNA is TGTGCCAGCGAGGGGTTAGGGGAGACCCAGTACTTC.